These 26 T cell receptor beta chains were all obtained from the same sample, sequenced in a study of blood T cell repertoires in COVID-19. Only in-frame clones appear in the TCRdb table, and some are missing; sequencing was by immunoSEQ multiplex PCR. The sample has some 140,000 clones, 87% seen once. The sequenced material came from peripheral blood. The receptors derive from a man aged 45-65 years with active COVID-19.

This chain links TRBV14 with TRBJ2-5; 8 bases match TRBD2. The CDR3 loop spans 13 amino acids. The germline gives CDR1 SGHDN, CDR2 FVKESK. Losses at the gene ends were 2 bases for V and 5 bases for J; bases not matched to a gene: 1. The CDR3 loop is CASSQRLAETQYF. CDR3 nucleotides: TGTGCCAGCAGCCAACGACTAGCGGAGACCCAGTACTTC.

The chain employs TRBV3-1 (or the pseudogene TRBV3-2) and TRBJ2-7; D uncertain. This CDR3 comprises 14 residues. V gave up 1 base and J gave up 4 bases, with 11 bases separating them. The germline gives CDR1 LGHDT, CDR2 YNNKEL (reference sequence). CDR3 nucleotides: TGTGCCAGCAGCCAAGCGCAGAAGACTTACGAGCAGTACTTC. Its protein product is CASSQAQKTYEQYF.

This clone has more than one count but fewer than ten. The chain uses TRBV4-2 and TRBJ1-3; D not certain. Trimming took 0 bases from V and 2 from J, leaving 11 bases between them. The CDR3 consists of 16 residues. Germline V gene data show CDR1 as LGHNA and CDR2 as YNFKEQ. The CDR3 here is CASSQDRYPPGNTIYF. CDR3 nucleotide sequence: TGTGCCAGCAGCCAAGATCGCTACCCGCCTGGAAACACCATATATTTT.

This clone was observed a handful of times. The genes are TRBV30 and TRBJ2-4; TRBD1 matches 9 bases. CDR1 is GTSNPN, CDR2 SVGIG, per germline (reference sequence). The CDR3 runs 15 residues. The V segment lost 5 bases and the J segment 9 bases; nucleotides outside the gene matches: 14. This CDR3 is CAWENRDREGVIQYF. As DNA, the CDR3 is TGTGCCTGGGAGAACCGGGACAGGGAGGGGGTCATTCAGTACTTC.

The chain is built from TRBV5-1 and TRBJ2-5; 8 positions agree with TRBD2. V lost 0 bases and J lost 2; bases outside the gene matches: 6. Germline V gene data show CDR1 as SGHRS and CDR2 as YFSETQ. There are 16 residues in the CDR3. CDR3 sequence (DNA): TGCGCCAGCAGCTTGGATCGGGGGGGGCGTCAAGAGACCCAGTACTTC. Protein product: CASSLDRGGRQETQYF.

The rearrangement links TRBV11-2 to TRBJ2-7, with 7 bases aligning to TRBD2. The CDR3 loop spans 15 amino acids. V lost 0 bases to trimming and J lost 2 bases; unmatched junction nucleotides: 4. Germline lookup yields CDR1 SGHAT and CDR2 FQNNGV. As DNA, the CDR3 is TGTGCCAGCAGCTTAGATGGGGGGGACCCCTACGAGCAGTACTTC. Translated, it gives CASSLDGGDPYEQYF.

The chain employs TRBV1 and TRBJ2-5; the table gives TRBD2 as D, unverified against the DNA. TRBV1 corresponds to a pseudogene. This CDR3 has 16 amino acids. In nucleotides, the CDR3 is TGCACCAGCAGCCAAGAAAAGGGGGGGGCCCAAGAGACCCAGTACTTC. Its translation is CTSSQEKGGAQETQYF.

V and J are TRBV14 and TRBJ1-1, with TRBD1 identical over 8 bases. V dropped 4 bases and J dropped 6; count of bases not matched to a gene: 13. The germline gives CDR1 SGHDN, CDR2 FVKESK. The CDR3 length is 16 residues. CDR3 nucleotide sequence: TGTGCCAGCAGCCCCCGCTCCGGACAGGGTACCGCTGAAGCTTTCTTT. The encoded protein is CASSPRSGQGTAEAFF.

This clone showed up just a few times. The J gene is TRBJ2-7, the V gene TRBV5-1; a possible D gene is TRBD1 (6 bases). The CDR3 totals 15 residues. Trimming took off 0 bases at V and 2 bases at J, with 12 bases between the two ends. Germline CDR1 reads SGHRS; CDR2 reads YFSETQ. The chain's CDR3 is CASSLALQGPYEQYF. The CDR3 bases are TGCGCCAGCAGCTTGGCTCTACAGGGCCCCTACGAGCAGTACTTC.

As DNA, the CDR3 is TGTGCCAGCAGCGTTACGGGGGGCTATCGTGAGCAGTTCTTC. Translation: CASSVTGGYREQFF. The rearrangement uses TRBV9 and TRBJ2-1; maybe TRBD2 (7 bases). The CDR3 length is 14 residues. The V gene's germline CDR1 is SGDLS and CDR2 YYNGEE. With 2 bases removed from V and 9 bases from J, the gap between germline ends came to 15 bases. Drawing the rest from reference TRBV9 and TRBJ2-1, the complete variable domain is DSGVTQTPKHLITATGQRVTLRCSPRSGDLSVYWYQQSLDQGLQFLIQYYNGEERAKGNILERFSAQQFPDLHSELNLSSLELGDSALYFCASSVTGGYREQFFGPGTRLTVL.

This chain joins TRBV27 and TRBJ2-7; 7 nucleotides line up with TRBD2. CDR1 and CDR2 (germline): MNHEY, SMNVEV (reference sequence). After removal of 11 bases from V and 6 bases from J, the junction contained 13 bases not matched to a gene. The CDR3 runs 13 residues. The CDR3 sequence: CASADWSGGEQYF. For the CDR3, the DNA is TGTGCCTCAGCAGATTGGTCGGGAGGCGAGCAGTACTTC.

V and J are TRBV3-1 (or the pseudogene TRBV3-2) and TRBJ2-2; tentatively, D is TRBD2 (5 bases). The V gene lost 3 bases and the J gene lost 0 bases, with 11 bases spanning the gap. The CDR3 covers 16 residues. Looked up from germline, CDR1 is LGHDT and CDR2 is YNNKEL (reference sequence). The CDR3 loop is CASSHTRETNTGELFF. The DNA of the CDR3 is TGTGCCAGCAGCCACACTAGAGAGACGAACACCGGGGAGCTGTTTTTT.

The chain links TRBV12-5 to TRBJ1-5, with 8 bases that match TRBD1. The CDR3 has 16 residues. Germline V gene data show CDR1 as LGHNT and CDR2 as FRNRAP. Trimming cost V 0 bases and J 7 bases; bases outside gene matches: 8. In DNA form, the CDR3 reads TGTGCTAGTGGTTTGGTACCCGGGACAGGCGTGCAGCCCCAGCATTTT. The encoded protein is CASGLVPGTGVQPQHF.

The chain is built from TRBV5-4 and TRBJ2-1; 8 bases line up with TRBD2. After removal of 3 bases from V and 3 bases from J, the junction contained 5 bases not matched to a gene. This CDR3 is 15 amino acids long. CDR1 is SGHNT, CDR2 YYREEE, per germline (reference sequence). CDR3 in DNA: TGTGCCAGCAGCTGGCTAGCGGGTGACTACAATGAGCAGTTCTTC. Protein sequence: CASSWLAGDYNEQFF.

V and J are TRBV2 and TRBJ1-5; possible D gene TRBD1, 5 bases. Germline CDR1 and CDR2: SNHLY and FYNNEI. This CDR3 contains 14 residues. V lost 6 bases, J lost 5 bases, and 14 bases lay in between. The CDR3: CASSLDGGDQPQHF. Here the CDR3 DNA reads TGTGCCAGCAGCCTTGACGGGGGAGATCAGCCCCAGCATTTT.

As concerns this clone: One junction end disagrees with the germline gene, perhaps due to a read error. The CDR3 nucleotides are TGCGCCAGTATGGACACCAGCTTC. Protein: CASMDTSF. The rearrangement uses TRBV5-1 and TRBJ2-4; D might be TRBD1 (5 bases). The CDR3 runs 8 residues. Germline CDR1 reads SGHRS; CDR2 reads YFSETQ.

The chain joins TRBV5-1 to TRBJ1-1; a weak D match, TRBD1 (5 bases). Deletions cut 0 bases from V and 7 bases from J, with 13 bases between. CDR1 SGHRS and CDR2 YFSETQ come from the germline V gene. This CDR3 spans 14 amino acids. The CDR3 loop is CASSLDRTSGEAFF. CDR3 bases: TGCGCCAGCAGCTTGGACAGGACCTCTGGTGAAGCTTTCTTT.

Here the CDR3 reads CASSLAGTSGGAFFFEQFF. Here the CDR3 DNA reads TGTGCCAGCAGCTTGGCCGGGACTAGCGGGGGGGCCTTTTTTTTTGAGCAGTTCTTC. The chain has TRBV5-4 and TRBJ2-1; 16 bases agree with TRBD2. V lost 0 bases, J lost 9 bases, and 12 bases stayed unmatched. This CDR3 has 19 residues. Germline lookup yields CDR1 SGHNT and CDR2 YYREEE (reference sequence).

The rearrangement uses TRBV19 and TRBJ1-5, with 7 bases matching TRBD1. J lost 6 bases, V lost 6 bases, and 11 bases had no gene match. Germline values: CDR1 LNHDA, CDR2 SQIVND (reference sequence). This CDR3 comprises 15 residues. Written as DNA, the CDR3 is TGTGCCAGTAGACTCCCCGGGACAGTCCTTCAGCCCCAGCATTTT. Its translation: CASRLPGTVLQPQHF.

This chain links TRBV7-6 with TRBJ2-5; TRBD2 is a possible D gene (6 bases). CDR1 is SGHVS and CDR2 is FNYEAQ in the germline V gene. Trimming left V 4 bases short and J 5 bases short, with 14 bases between. CDR3 size: 14 residues. The CDR3 loop reads CASSSGRREETQYF. For the CDR3, the DNA is TGTGCCAGCAGCTCGGGACGTCGGGAGGAGACCCAGTACTTC.

The V gene is TRBV5-1, the J gene TRBJ2-5; TRBD2 matches 10 bases. The CDR3 loop spans 16 amino acids. J gave up 3 bases and V 0 bases, and 5 bases lay outside the gene matches. Looked up from germline, CDR1 is SGHRS and CDR2 is YFSETQ. The CDR3 sequence: CASSLAPAGGEETQYF. Written as DNA, the CDR3 is TGCGCCAGCAGCTTGGCCCCAGCGGGGGGGGAAGAGACCCAGTACTTC.

V and J are TRBV2 and TRBJ1-6; D perhaps matches TRBD1 (5 bases). Trimming shortened V by 5 bases and J by 7 bases, and 18 bases separated the two germline ends. The germline V gene encodes CDR1 SNHLY and CDR2 FYNNEI. The CDR3 is 16 residues long. The DNA of the CDR3 is TGTGCCAGCAGTAAGCCCGACAGATGGATCAATTCACCCCTCCACTTT. It yields the protein CASSKPDRWINSPLHF.

This rearrangement joins TRBV4-1 to TRBJ2-2, with 9 bases that match TRBD1. This CDR3 is built from 16 residues. Germline V gene data show CDR1 as MGHRA and CDR2 as YSYEKL. Germline trimming cut 8 bases from V and 2 bases from J; bases unmatched to any gene: 9. DNA of the CDR3: TGCGCCAGCCATACTCCGGGACAGGGTAACACCGGGGAGCTGTTTTTT. Residues: CASHTPGQGNTGELFF.

The genes are TRBV19 and TRBJ2-5, with D maybe TRBD2 (5 bases). The germline V and J ends were trimmed by 4 bases and 2 bases, with 8 bases remaining between them. The CDR3 totals 13 residues. CDR1 and CDR2 (germline): LNHDA, SQIVND (reference sequence). The CDR3 is CASSTGKQETQYF. For the CDR3, the DNA is TGTGCCAGTAGTACGGGAAAGCAAGAGACCCAGTACTTC.

The chain has TRBV5-1 and TRBJ2-3; 8 bases map to TRBD1. This CDR3 is 14 amino acids long. J gave up 4 bases and V 4 bases, and 5 bases lay outside the gene matches. CDR1 and CDR2 (germline): SGHRS, YFSETQ. CDR3 DNA: TGCGCCAGCAGCCCGCCGGGACAGGCAGATACGCAGTATTTT. Protein product: CASSPPGQADTQYF.

The rearrangement links TRBV28 to TRBJ2-4, with D perhaps matching TRBD1 (6 bases). This CDR3 region has 18 residues. Looked up from germline, CDR1 is MDHEN and CDR2 is SYDVKM. The V end was cut by 1 base, the J end by 0 bases, with 16 bases between. The CDR3 reads CASSLFQQGGLAKNIQYF. In nucleotides, the CDR3 is TGTGCCAGCAGTTTATTCCAACAGGGCGGTCTAGCCAAAAACATTCAGTACTTC.